This T cell receptor (beta chain) was documented in a study of beta chain features in type 1 diabetes. Germline assignment: CDR1 LGHNA and CDR2 YNFKEQ. With 0 bases clipped from V and 3 bases from J, the junction kept 6 bases outside the gene matches. The CDR3 has 17 residues. Study conclusions and caveats: Researchers cautioned that cDNA sequencing could over-represent cells with high TCR expression. Junctions at VDJ sites from type 1 diabetes patients had fewer insertions and more deletions. The naive, central memory and Treg TCRB repertoires looked more alike in patients than they did in healthy donors.

The single heparinised draw taken from each donor contained roughly 110 mL of blood on average. Reverse transcribing all isolated RNA meant expressed TCRB transcripts were sequenced. Measured with immunoSEQ multiplex PCR; TCRdb has only the in-frame clones, and not every one. The sample yields under 450,000 clones, over 11% seen once. There are a few counts of this clone. Its antigen is as yet unknown. Sequences were obtained from naive CD4+ T cells from blood. The source is a man between 25 and 39 years old in good health. This rearrangement joins TRBV4-2 to TRBJ2-1, with 9 bases lining up with TRBD2. The CDR3: CASSQDPAGGIYNEQFF. CDR3 DNA: TGTGCCAGCAGCCAAGATCCCGCGGGGGGGATCTACAATGAGCAGTTCTTC.